This T cell receptor (beta chain) was sequenced during a study of T cell responses to AZD1222 COVID-19 vaccine. General study findings and limits: Unmutated variant regions reportedly attract nearly half of all spike-specific TCRs. Donor demographics were predominantly white British with a female majority; clonal diversity may be underestimated. Mapped onto spike, vaccine-associated CD4 TCRs spanned it and were dominant at 160-218 and 743-854.

CDR1 SGHTA and CDR2 FQGNSA come from the germline V gene. This CDR3 comprises 17 residues. With 1 base removed from V and 0 bases from J, the gap between germline ends came to 13 bases. Second-dose intervals near 4 or 12 weeks were combined. This clone was counted only a few times. The antigen is undetermined. Sequencing was performed with immunoSEQ multiplex PCR; in TCRdb, only in-frame clones are kept and a portion is missing. The repertoire consists of fewer than 150,000 clones, with roughly 92% occurring once and the leading ten covering 9% to 9.5%. The chain has TRBV7-2 and TRBJ1-5, with D possibly matching TRBD1 (5 bases). The starting material was peripheral blood, obtained 28 days after the second AZD1222 dose. The source is an adult who received the AZD1222 COVID-19 vaccine. The CDR3, as DNA: TGTGCCAGCAGCTTAGGGAGGGGACCGTATAGCAATCAGCCCCAGCATTTT. This translates into CASSLGRGPYSNQPQHF.